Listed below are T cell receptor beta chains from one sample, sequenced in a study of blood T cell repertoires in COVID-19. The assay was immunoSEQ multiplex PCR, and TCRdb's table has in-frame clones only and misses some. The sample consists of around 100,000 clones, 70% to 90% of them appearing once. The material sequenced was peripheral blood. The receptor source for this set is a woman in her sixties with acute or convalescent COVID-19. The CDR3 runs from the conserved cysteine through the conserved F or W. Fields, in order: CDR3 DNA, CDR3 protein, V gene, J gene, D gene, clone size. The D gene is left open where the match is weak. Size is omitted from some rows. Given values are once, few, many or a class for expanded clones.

TGCGCCAGCAGTGAATTTGGCGGGGCCCCCTACAATGAGCAGTTCTTC	CASSEFGGAPYNEQFF	TRBV10-1	TRBJ2-1	.	.
TGTGCCAGCAGCTTGGAGGGGGCATGGAGTGAAAAACTGTTTTTT	CASSLEGAWSEKLFF	TRBV5-4	TRBJ1-4	TRBD1	.
TGCGCCAGCAGATTCGATCGGGACACCTTCTACGAGCAGTACTTC	CASRFDRDTFYEQYF	TRBV5-1	TRBJ2-7	.	.
TGTGCCATCAGCCGAGGGGGGAACACTGAAGCTTTCTTT	CAISRGGNTEAFF	TRBV10-3	TRBJ1-1	.	.
TGTGCCAGTAGTATAGATTTCGGCGGGGGAAAAGAGACCCAGTACTTC	CASSIDFGGGKETQYF	TRBV19	TRBJ2-5	TRBD2	.
TGTGCCAGCAGCCTCACAGGGGGAAACACTGAAGCTTTCTTT	CASSLTGGNTEAFF	TRBV3-1/TRBV3-2	TRBJ1-1	TRBD1	once
TGTGCCAGCAGCTCTGGTAGCGGGAGACTCGGAGAGACCCAGTACTTC	CASSSGSGRLGETQYF	TRBV7-3	TRBJ2-5	TRBD2	.
TGTGCCAGCAACCTCTTGGGGGGACTTTCTCGGGGCAATCAGCCCCAGCATTTT	CASNLLGGLSRGNQPQHF	TRBV28	TRBJ1-5	.	.
TGTGCCAGCAGTTATAAGGGGGCGGGTAATTCACCCCTCCACTTT	CASSYKGAGNSPLHF	TRBV6-2/TRBV6-3	TRBJ1-6	TRBD1	.
TGTGCCAGCAGCCCTGCGGGACAGGGATCGAGTACTGAAGCTTTCTTT	CASSPAGQGSSTEAFF	TRBV9	TRBJ1-1	TRBD1	once
TGTGCCAGCAGACAGGGTTCTAGGTCGGACACTGAAGCTTTCTTT	CASRQGSRSDTEAFF	TRBV27	TRBJ1-1	.	.
TGTGCCAGCAGCTTACAGCCCCAGGGAGGGACCCAGTACTTC	CASSLQPQGGTQYF	TRBV7-2	TRBJ2-5	.	.
TGCGCCAGCAGCTTGGAGGTACGGGCCTACAATGAGCAGTTCTTC	CASSLEVRAYNEQFF	TRBV5-1	TRBJ2-1	.	.
TGTGCCAGCAGTATACTAAGCTCTGGAAACACCATATATTTT	CASSILSSGNTIYF	TRBV28	TRBJ1-3	.	once